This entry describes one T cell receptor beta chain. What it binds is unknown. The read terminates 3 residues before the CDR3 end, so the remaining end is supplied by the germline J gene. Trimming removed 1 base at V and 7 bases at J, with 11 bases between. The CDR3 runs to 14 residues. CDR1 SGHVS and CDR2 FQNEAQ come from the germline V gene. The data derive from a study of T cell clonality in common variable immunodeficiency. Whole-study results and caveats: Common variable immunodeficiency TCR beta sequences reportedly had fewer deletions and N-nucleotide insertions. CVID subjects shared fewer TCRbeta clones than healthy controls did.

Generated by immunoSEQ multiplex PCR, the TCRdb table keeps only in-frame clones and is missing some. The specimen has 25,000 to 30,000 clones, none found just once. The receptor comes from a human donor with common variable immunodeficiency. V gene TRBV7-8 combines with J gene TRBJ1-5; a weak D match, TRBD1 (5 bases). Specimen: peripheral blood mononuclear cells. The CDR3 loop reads CASSLGGVGQPQHF. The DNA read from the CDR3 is TGTGCCAGCAGCTTAGGAGGGGTGGGACAGCCC.